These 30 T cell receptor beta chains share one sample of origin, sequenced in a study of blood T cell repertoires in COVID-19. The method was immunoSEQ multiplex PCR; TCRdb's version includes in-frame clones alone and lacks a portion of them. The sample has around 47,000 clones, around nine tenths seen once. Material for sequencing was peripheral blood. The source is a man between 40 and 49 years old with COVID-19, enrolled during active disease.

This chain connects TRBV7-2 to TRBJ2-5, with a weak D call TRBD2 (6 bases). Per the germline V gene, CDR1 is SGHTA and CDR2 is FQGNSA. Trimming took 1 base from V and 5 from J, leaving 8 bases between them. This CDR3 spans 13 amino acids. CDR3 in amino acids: CASSLGGRETQYF. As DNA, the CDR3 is TGTGCCAGCAGCTTAGGGGGGAGGGAGACCCAGTACTTC.

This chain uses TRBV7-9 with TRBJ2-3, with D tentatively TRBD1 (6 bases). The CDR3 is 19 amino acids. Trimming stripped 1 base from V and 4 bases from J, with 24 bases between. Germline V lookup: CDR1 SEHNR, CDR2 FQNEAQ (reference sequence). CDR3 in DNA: TGTGCCAGCAGCTTAGGGTTTTGGACAGACAGTGGGGTGGCAGATACGCAGTATTTT. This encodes CASSLGFWTDSGVADTQYF.

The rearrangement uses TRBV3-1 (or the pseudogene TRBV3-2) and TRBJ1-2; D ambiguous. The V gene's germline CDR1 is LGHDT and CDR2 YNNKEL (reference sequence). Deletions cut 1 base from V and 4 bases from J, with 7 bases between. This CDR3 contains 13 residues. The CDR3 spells CASSQATVYGYTF. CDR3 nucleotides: TGTGCCAGCAGCCAAGCTACGGTCTATGGCTACACCTTC.

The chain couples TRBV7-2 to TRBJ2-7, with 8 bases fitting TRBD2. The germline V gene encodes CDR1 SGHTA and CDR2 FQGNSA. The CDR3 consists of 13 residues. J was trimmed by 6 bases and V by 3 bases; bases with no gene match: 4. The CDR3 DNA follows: TGTGCCAGCAGCTTTCCGGGGGGGTTCGAGCAGTACTTC. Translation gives CASSFPGGFEQYF.

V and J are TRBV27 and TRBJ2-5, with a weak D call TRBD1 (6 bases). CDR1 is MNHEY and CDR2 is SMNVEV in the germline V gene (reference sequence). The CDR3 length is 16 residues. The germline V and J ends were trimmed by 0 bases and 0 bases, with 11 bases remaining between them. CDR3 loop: CASSLSVGHYQETQYF. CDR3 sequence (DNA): TGTGCCAGCAGTTTATCCGTGGGACACTACCAAGAGACCCAGTACTTC.

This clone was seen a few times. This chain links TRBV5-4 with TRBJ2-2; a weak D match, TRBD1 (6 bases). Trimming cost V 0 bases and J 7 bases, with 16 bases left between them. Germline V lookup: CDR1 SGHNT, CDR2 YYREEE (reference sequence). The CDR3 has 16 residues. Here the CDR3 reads CASSLEQGLRNGELFF. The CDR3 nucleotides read TGTGCCAGCAGCTTGGAACAGGGCCTTCGTAACGGGGAGCTGTTTTTT.

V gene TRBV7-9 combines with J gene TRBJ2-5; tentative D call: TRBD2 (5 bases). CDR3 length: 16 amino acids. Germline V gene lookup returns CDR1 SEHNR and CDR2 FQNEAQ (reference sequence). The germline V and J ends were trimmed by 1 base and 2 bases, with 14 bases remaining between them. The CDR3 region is CASSLGPTRVQETQYF. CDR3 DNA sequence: TGTGCCAGCAGCTTAGGCCCCACTAGGGTGCAAGAGACCCAGTACTTC.

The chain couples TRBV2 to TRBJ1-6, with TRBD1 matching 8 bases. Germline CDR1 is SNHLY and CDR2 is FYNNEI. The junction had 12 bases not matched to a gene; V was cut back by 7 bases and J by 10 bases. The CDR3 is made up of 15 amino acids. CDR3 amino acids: CASISDRVGRSPLHF. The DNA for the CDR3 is TGTGCCAGCATCTCGGACAGGGTAGGGCGGTCACCCCTCCACTTT.

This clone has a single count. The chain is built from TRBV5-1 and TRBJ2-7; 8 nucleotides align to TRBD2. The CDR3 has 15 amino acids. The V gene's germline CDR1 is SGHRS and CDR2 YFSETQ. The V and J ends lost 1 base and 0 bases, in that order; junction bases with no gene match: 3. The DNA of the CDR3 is TGCGCCAGCAGCTTGCTAGCGGGCAGCTCCTACGAGCAGTACTTC. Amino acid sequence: CASSLLAGSSYEQYF.

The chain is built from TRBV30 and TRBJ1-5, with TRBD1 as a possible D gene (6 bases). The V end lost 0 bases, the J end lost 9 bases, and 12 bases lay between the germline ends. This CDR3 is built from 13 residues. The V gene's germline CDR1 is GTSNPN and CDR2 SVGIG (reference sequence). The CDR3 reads CAWSVQGPSPQHF. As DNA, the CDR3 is TGTGCCTGGAGTGTACAGGGCCCATCGCCCCAGCATTTT.

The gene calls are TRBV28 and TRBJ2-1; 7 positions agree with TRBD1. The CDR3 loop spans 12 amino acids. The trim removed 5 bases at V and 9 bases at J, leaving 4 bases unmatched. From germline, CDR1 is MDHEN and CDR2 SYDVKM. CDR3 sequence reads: CASSLGQPEQFF. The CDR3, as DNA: TGTGCCAGCAGTCTGGGACAGCCTGAGCAGTTCTTC. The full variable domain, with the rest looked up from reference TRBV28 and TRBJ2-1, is DVKVTQSSRYLVKRTGEKVFLECVQDMDHENMFWYRQDPGLGLRLIYFSYDVKMKEKGDIPEGYSVSREKKERFSLILESASTNQTSMYLCASSLGQPEQFFGPGTRLTVL.

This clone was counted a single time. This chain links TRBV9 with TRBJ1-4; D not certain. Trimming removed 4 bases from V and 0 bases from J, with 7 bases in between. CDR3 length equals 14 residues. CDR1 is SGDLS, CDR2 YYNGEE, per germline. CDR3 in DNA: TGTGCCAGCAGCCGGGTAGCAACTAATGAAAAACTGTTTTTT. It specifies CASSRVATNEKLFF.

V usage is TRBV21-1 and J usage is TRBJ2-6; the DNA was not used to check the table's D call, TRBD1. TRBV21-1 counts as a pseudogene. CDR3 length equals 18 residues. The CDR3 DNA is TGTGCCAGCAGCACAGCAGGAGGACAGGGGACTGGGGCCAACGTCCTGACTTTC. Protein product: CASSTAGGQGTGANVLTF.

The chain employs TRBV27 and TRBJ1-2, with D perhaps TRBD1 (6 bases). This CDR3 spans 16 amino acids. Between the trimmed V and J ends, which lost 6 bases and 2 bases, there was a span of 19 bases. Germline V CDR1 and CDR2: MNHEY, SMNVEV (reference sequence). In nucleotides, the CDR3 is TGTGCCAGCAGCCCCTCAAGCGGGGGGCGAAACTATGGCTACACCTTC. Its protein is CASSPSSGGRNYGYTF.

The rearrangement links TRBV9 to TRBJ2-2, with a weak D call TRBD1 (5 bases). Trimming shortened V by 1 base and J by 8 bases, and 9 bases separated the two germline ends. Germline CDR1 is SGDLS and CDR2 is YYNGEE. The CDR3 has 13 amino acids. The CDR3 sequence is CASSVQGLGELFF. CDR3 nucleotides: TGTGCCAGCAGCGTACAGGGCTTGGGGGAGCTGTTTTTT. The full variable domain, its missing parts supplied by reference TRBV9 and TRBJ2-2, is DSGVTQTPKHLITATGQRVTLRCSPRSGDLSVYWYQQSLDQGLQFLIQYYNGEERAKGNILERFSAQQFPDLHSELNLSSLELGDSALYFCASSVQGLGELFFGEGSRLTVL.

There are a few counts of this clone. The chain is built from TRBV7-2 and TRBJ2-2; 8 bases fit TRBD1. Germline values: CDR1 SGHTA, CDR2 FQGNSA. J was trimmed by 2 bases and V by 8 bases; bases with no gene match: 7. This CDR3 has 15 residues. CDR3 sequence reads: CASLDRGHNTGELFF. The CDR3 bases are TGTGCCAGCCTAGACAGGGGTCATAACACCGGGGAGCTGTTTTTT. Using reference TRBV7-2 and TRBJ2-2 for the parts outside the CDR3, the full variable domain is GAGVSQSPSNKVTEKGKDVELRCDPISGHTALYWYRQSLGQGLEFLIYFQGNSAPDKSGLPSDRFSAERTGGSVSTLTIQRTQQEDSAVYLCASLDRGHNTGELFFGEGSRLTVL.

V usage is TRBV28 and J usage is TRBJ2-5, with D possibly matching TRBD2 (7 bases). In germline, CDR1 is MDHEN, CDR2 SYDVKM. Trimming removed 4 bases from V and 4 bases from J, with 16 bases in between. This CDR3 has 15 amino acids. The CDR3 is CASSSPGGHRETQYF. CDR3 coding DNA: TGTGCCAGCAGTTCGCCGGGGGGCCACCGAGAGACCCAGTACTTC.

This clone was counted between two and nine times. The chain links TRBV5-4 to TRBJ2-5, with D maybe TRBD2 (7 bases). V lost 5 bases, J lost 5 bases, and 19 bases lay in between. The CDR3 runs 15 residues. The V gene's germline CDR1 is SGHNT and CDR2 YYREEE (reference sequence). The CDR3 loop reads CASRDRSGGGETQYF. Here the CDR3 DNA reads TGTGCCAGCAGGGACCGATCGGGGGGCGGGGAGACCCAGTACTTC.

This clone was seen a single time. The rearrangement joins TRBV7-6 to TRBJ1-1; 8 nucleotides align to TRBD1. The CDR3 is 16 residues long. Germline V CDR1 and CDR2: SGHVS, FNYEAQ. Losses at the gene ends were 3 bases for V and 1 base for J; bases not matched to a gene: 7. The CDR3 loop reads CASSLDDRGGNTEAFF. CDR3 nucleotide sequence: TGTGCCAGCAGCTTGGACGACAGGGGAGGGAACACTGAAGCTTTCTTT. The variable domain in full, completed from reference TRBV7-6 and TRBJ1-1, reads GAGVSQSPRYKVTKRGQDVALRCDPISGHVSLYWYRQALGQGPEFLTYFNYEAQQDKSGLPNDRFSAERPEGSISTLTIQRTEQRDSAMYRCASSLDDRGGNTEAFFGQGTRLTVV.

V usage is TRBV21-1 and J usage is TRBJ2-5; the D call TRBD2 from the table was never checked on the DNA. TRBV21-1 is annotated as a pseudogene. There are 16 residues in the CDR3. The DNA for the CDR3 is TGTGCCAGCAGCAAAGCTCCCGGCGGGACTCAAGAGACCCAGTACTTC. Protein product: CASSKAPGGTQETQYF.

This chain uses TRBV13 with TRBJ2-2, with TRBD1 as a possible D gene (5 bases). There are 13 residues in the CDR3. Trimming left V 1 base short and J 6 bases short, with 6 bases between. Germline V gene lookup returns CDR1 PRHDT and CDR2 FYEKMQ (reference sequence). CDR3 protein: CASSLEGSGELFF. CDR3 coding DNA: TGTGCCAGCAGCTTAGAGGGGTCCGGGGAGCTGTTTTTT.

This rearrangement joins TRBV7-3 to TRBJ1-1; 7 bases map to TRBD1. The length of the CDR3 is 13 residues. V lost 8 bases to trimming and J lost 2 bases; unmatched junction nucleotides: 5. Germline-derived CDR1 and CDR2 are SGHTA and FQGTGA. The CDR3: CASRRDSNTEAFF. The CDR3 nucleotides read TGTGCCAGCCGTAGGGACAGCAACACTGAAGCTTTCTTT. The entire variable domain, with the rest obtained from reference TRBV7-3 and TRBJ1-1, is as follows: GAGVSQTPSNKVTEKGKYVELRCDPISGHTALYWYRQSLGQGPEFLIYFQGTGAADDSGLPNDRFFAVRPEGSVSTLKIQRTERGDSAVYLCASRRDSNTEAFFGQGTRLTVV.

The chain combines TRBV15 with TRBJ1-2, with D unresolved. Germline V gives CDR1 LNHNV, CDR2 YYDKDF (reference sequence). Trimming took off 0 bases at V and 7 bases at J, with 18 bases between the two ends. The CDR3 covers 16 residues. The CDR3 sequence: CATSRDLWQVDGGYTF. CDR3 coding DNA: TGTGCCACCAGCAGAGATCTTTGGCAGGTAGATGGTGGCTACACCTTC.

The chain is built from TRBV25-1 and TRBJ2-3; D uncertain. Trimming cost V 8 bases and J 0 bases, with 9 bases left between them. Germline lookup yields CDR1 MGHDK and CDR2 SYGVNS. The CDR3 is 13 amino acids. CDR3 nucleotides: TGTGCCAGCTCTCTAGGTAGCACAGATACGCAGTATTTT. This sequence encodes CASSLGSTDTQYF.

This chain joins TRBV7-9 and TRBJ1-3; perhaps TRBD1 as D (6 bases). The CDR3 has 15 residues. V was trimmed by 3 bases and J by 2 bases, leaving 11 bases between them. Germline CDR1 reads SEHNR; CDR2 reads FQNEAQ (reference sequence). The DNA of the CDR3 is TGTGCCAGCAGCTTGTCGGCAGGGGCTGGAAACACCATATATTTT. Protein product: CASSLSAGAGNTIYF.

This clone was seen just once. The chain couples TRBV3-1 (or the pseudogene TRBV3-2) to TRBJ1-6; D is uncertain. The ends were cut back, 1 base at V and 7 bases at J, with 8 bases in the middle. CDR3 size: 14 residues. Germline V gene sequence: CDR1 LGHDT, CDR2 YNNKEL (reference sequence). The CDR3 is CASSQVGGNSPLHF. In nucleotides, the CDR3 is TGTGCCAGCAGCCAAGTAGGCGGAAATTCACCCCTCCACTTT.

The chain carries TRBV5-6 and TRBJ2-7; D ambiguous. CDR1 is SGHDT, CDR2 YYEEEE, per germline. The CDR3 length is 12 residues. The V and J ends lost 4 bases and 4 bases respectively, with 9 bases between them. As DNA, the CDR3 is TGTGCCAGCAGCCAAGCCCCTTACGAGCAGTACTTC. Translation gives CASSQAPYEQYF. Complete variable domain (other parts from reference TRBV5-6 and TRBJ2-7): DAGVTQSPTHLIKTRGQQVTLRCSPKSGHDTVSWYQQALGQGPQFIFQYYEEEERQRGNFPDRFSGHQFPNYSSELNVNALLLGDSALYLCASSQAPYEQYFGPGTRLTVT.

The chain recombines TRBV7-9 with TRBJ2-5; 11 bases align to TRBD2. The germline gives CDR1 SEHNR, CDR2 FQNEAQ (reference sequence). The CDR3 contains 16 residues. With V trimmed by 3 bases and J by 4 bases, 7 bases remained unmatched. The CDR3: CASSLGVAGGLETQYF. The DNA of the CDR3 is TGTGCCAGCAGCTTGGGCGTAGCGGGAGGGCTAGAGACCCAGTACTTC.

The CDR3 nucleotides are TGTGCCAGCAGTCAGACTAGCGGGGGCACCTACAATGAGCAGTTCTTC. Amino acid sequence: CASSQTSGGTYNEQFF. The chain links TRBV7-9 to TRBJ2-1; 12 nucleotides agree with TRBD2. The CDR3 sequence is 16 residues long. Germline loops: CDR1 SEHNR, CDR2 FQNEAQ (reference sequence). V gave up 6 bases and J gave up 2 bases; unmatched junction bases: 5. Using reference TRBV7-9 and TRBJ2-1 for the parts outside the CDR3, the full variable domain is DTGVSQNPRHKITKRGQNVTFRCDPISEHNRLYWYRQTLGQGPEFLTYFQNEAQLEKSRLLSDRFSAERPKGSFSTLEIQRTEQGDSAMYLCASSQTSGGTYNEQFFGPGTRLTVL.

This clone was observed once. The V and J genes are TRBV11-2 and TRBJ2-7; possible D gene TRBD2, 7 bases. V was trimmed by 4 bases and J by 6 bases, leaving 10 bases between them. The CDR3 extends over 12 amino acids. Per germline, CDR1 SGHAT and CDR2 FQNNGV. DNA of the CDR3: TGTGCCAGCAGCTGGGGGGGCTCCGAGCAGTACTTC. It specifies CASSWGGSEQYF.